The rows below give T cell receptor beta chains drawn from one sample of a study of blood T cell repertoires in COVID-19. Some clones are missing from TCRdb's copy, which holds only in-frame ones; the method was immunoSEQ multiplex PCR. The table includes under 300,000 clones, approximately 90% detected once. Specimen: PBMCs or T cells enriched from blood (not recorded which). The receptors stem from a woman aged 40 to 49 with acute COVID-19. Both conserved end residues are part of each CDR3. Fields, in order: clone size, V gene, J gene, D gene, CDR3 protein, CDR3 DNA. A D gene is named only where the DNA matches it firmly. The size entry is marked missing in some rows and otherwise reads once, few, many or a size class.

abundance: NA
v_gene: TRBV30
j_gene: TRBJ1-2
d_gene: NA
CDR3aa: CAWTGGYGYTF
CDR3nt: TGTGCCTGGACGGGGGGCTATGGCTACACCTTC

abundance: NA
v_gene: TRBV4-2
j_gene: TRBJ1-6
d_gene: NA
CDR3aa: CASSQDYKRGSSYNSPLHF
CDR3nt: TGTGCCAGCAGCCAAGATTACAAGAGAGGGAGCTCCTATAATTCACCCCTCCACTTT

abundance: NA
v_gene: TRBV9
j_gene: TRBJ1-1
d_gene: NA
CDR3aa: CASSVTDSLNTEAFF
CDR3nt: TGTGCCAGCAGCGTGACGGACAGTTTGAACACTGAAGCTTTCTTT

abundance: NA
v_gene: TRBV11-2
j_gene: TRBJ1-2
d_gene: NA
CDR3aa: CASSFVEGYGYTF
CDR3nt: TGTGCCAGCAGCTTCGTGGAGGGCTATGGCTACACCTTC

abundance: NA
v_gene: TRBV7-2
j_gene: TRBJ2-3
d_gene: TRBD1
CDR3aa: CASSVDRGPYTQYF
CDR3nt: TGTGCCAGCAGCGTTGACAGGGGGCCATATACGCAGTATTTT

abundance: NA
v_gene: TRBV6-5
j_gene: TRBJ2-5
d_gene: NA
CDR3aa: CASSPDSSQETQYF
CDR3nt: TGTGCCAGCAGTCCAGACAGTAGCCAAGAGACCCAGTACTTC

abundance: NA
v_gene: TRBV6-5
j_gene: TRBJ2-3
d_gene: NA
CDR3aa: CASREVGDTQYF
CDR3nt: TGTGCCAGCAGGGAGGTGGGGGATACGCAGTATTTT

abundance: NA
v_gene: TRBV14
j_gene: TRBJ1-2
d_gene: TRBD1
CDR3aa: CASSQEAGQVGGYTF
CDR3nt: TGTGCCAGCAGCCAAGAAGCCGGACAGGTTGGCGGCTACACCTTC

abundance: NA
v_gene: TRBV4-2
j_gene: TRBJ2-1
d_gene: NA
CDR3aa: CASSQGRDPTWQFF
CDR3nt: TGTGCCAGCAGCCAAGGGAGGGACCCAACCTGGCAGTTCTTC

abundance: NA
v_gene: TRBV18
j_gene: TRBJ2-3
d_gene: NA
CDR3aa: CASSHRQRGHTDTQYF
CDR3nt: TGTGCCAGCTCACACCGGCAGAGAGGGCACACAGATACGCAGTATTTT

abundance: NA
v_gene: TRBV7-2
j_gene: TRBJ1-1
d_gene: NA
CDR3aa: CASSLLGREAFF
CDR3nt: TGTGCCAGCAGCTTACTGGGGCGGGAAGCTTTCTTT

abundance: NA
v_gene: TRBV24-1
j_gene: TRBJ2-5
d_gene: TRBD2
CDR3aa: CATSDPSGRATETQYF
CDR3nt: TGTGCCACCAGTGACCCTAGCGGGAGGGCCACGGAGACCCAGTACTTC

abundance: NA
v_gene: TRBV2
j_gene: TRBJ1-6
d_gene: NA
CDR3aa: CASSPFRPQNSPLHF
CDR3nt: TGTGCCAGCAGCCCCTTCCGGCCACAGAATTCACCCCTCCACTTT

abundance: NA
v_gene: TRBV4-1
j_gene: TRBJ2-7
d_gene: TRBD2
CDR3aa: CASSPRLSLAGVSYEQYF
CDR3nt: TGCGCCAGCAGCCCTCGCCTCTCTCTAGCGGGAGTGTCCTACGAGCAGTACTTC

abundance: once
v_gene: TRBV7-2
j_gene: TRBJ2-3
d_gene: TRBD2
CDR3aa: CASSLRLAGLQDTQYF
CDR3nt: TGTGCCAGCAGCTTAAGACTAGCGGGGTTGCAAGATACGCAGTATTTT

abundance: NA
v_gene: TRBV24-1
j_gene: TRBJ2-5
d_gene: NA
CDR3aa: CATGGGGLGETQYF
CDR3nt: TGTGCCACCGGAGGGGGGGGGCTAGGGGAGACCCAGTACTTC

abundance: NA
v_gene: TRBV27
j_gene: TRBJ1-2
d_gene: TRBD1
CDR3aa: CASSSGGRTGVDYGYTF
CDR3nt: TGTGCCAGCAGTTCGGGAGGCCGGACAGGGGTGGACTATGGCTACACCTTC

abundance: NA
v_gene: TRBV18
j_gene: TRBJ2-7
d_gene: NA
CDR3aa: CASSQAGYEQYF
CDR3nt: TGTGCCAGCTCACAAGCAGGGTACGAGCAGTACTTC

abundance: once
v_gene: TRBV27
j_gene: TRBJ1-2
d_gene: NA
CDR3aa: CASSLGGFGYTF
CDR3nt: TGTGCCAGCAGTTTAGGAGGGTTTGGCTACACCTTC

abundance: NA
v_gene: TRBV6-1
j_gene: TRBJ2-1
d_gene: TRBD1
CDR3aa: CASSERTGTGISYNEQFF
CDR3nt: TGTGCCAGCAGTGAACGGACGGGGACAGGGATCTCCTACAATGAGCAGTTCTTC

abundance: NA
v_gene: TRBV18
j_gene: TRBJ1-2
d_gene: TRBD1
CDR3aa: CASSSGQGGYTF
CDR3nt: TGTGCCAGCTCATCGGGACAGGGAGGCTACACCTTC

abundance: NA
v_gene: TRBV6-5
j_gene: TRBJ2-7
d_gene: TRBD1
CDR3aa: CASRAGTGPYEQYF
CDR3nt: TGTGCCAGCAGGGCGGGGACAGGGCCATACGAGCAGTACTTC

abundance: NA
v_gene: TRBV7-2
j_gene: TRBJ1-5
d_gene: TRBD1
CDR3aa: CASSLETGAQPQHF
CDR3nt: TGTGCCAGCAGCTTAGAGACAGGGGCCCAGCCCCAGCATTTT

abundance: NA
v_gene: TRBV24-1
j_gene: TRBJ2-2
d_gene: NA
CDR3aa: CATSTGFNTGELFF
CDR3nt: TGTGCCACCTCCACAGGCTTCAACACCGGGGAGCTGTTTTTT

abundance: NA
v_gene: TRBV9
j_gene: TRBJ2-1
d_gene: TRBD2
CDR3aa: CASSVAAGGSNFDEQFF
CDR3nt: TGTGCCAGCAGCGTAGCAGCGGGGGGGTCCAACTTCGATGAGCAGTTCTTC

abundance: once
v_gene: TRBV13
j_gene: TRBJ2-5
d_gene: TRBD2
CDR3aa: CASSLGLAGETQYF
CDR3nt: TGTGCCAGCAGCTTGGGACTAGCGGGAGAGACCCAGTACTTC

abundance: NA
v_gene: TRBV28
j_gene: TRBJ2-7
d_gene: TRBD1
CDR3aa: CASSLPGTASYEQYF
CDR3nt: TGTGCCAGCAGTTTGCCGGGGACAGCCTCCTACGAGCAGTACTTC

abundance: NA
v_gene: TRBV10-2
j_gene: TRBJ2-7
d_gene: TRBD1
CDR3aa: CASNDRALSYEQYF
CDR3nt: TGCGCCAGCAATGACAGGGCTCTCTCCTACGAGCAGTACTTC

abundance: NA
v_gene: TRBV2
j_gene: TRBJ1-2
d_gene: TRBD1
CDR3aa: CASSELHPGGVNGYTF
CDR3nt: TGTGCCAGCAGTGAACTCCACCCAGGGGGCGTAAATGGCTACACCTTC

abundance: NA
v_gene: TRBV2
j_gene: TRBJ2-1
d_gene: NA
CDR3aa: CASSVMGGADEQFF
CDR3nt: TGTGCCAGCAGTGTCATGGGGGGGGCAGATGAGCAGTTCTTC

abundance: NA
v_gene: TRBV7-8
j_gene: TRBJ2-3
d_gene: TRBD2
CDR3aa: CASSLLTGTSGRSTDTQYF
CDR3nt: TGTGCCAGCAGCTTACTTACCGGGACTAGCGGGAGAAGCACAGATACGCAGTATTTT

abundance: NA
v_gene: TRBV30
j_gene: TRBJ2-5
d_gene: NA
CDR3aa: CAWSEGTIRAETQYF
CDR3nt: TGTGCCTGGAGCGAGGGGACAATCCGAGCCGAGACCCAGTACTTC

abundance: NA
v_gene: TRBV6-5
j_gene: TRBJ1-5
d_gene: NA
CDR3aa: CASSRQVPEQPQHF
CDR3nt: TGTGCCAGCAGCCGACAGGTCCCAGAGCAGCCCCAGCATTTT

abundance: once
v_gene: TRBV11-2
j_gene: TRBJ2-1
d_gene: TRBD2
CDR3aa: CASSPRAGAGFYNEQFF
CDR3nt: TGTGCCAGCAGCCCTCGAGCGGGGGCAGGGTTCTACAATGAGCAGTTCTTC

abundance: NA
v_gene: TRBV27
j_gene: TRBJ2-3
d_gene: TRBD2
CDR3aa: CASSLSSGGYTDTQYF
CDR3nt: TGTGCCAGCAGTTTATCTAGCGGGGGCTACACAGATACGCAGTATTTT

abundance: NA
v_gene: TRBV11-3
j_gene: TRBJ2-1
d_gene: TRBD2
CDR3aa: CASSLLVASGGFGNEQFF
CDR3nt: TGTGCCAGCAGCTTATTAGTCGCTAGCGGGGGGTTTGGGAATGAGCAGTTCTTC

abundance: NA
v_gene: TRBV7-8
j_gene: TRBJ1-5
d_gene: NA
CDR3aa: CASSPGGRGPQHF
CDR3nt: TGTGCCAGCAGCCCGGGGGGGAGAGGGCCCCAGCATTTT

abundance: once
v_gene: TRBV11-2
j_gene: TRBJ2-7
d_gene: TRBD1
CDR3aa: CASSPHRGQGAYEQYF
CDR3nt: TGTGCCAGCAGCCCTCACCGGGGACAGGGGGCTTACGAGCAGTACTTC

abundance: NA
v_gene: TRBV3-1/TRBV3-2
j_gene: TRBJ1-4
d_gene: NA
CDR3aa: CASSHYGSNEKLFF
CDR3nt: TGTGCCAGCAGCCATTACGGTAGTAATGAAAAACTGTTTTTT

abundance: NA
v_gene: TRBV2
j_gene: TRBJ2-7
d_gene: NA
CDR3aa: CTTSARVTDEQYF
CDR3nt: TGTACCACCTCTGCACGAGTGACAGACGAGCAGTACTTC

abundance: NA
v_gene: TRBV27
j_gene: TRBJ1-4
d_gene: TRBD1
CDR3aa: CASRGPGNEKLFF
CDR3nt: TGTGCCAGTAGGGGGCCCGGTAATGAAAAACTGTTTTTT

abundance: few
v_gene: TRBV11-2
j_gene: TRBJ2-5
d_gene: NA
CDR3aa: CASSSPRDGGTQYF
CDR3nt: TGTGCCAGCAGCTCCCCCCGCGATGGTGGGACCCAGTACTTC

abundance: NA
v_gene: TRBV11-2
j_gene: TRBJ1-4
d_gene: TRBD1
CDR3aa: CASSQDRGRTNEKLFF
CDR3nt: TGTGCCAGCAGCCAGGACAGGGGACGGACTAATGAAAAACTGTTTTTT

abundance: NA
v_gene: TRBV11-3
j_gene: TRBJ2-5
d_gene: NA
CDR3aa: CASSLVGRGQETQYF
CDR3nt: TGTGCCAGCAGCTTAGTGGGCAGGGGTCAAGAGACCCAGTACTTC

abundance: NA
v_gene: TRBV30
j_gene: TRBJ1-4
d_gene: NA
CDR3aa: CAWNGAPNEKLFF
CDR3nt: TGTGCCTGGAATGGGGCTCCTAATGAAAAACTGTTTTTT